These T cell receptor beta chains were read from a single sample in a study of blood T cell repertoires in COVID-19. The method was immunoSEQ multiplex PCR; TCRdb's version includes in-frame clones alone and lacks a portion of them. Of some 110,000 clones listed, about two thirds were seen once; the top ten hold more than 0.8%. Specimen: peripheral blood. These receptors came from a human donor with acute or convalescent COVID-19. The donor label of this sample is uncertain. The conserved cysteine and the conserved F or W are not part of the CDR3 here. The order of the fields is V gene, CDR3 length, J gene, CDR3 protein.

V gene: TRBV6-5
CDR3 length: 11
J gene: TRBJ2-3
CDR3 protein: ASSGFSTDTQY

V gene: TRBV25-1
CDR3 length: 11
J gene: TRBJ1-2
CDR3 protein: ASSEWESAGYT

V gene: TRBV28
CDR3 length: 13
J gene: TRBJ2-5
CDR3 protein: ASSSGQGPWETQY

V gene: TRBV9
CDR3 length: 11
J gene: TRBJ2-4
CDR3 protein: ASSPGLANIQY

V gene: TRBV2
CDR3 length: 10
J gene: TRBJ2-7
CDR3 protein: ASRDNTYEQY

V gene: TRBV6-5
CDR3 length: 13
J gene: TRBJ1-5
CDR3 protein: ASSYTGHRDQPQH

V gene: TRBV24-1
CDR3 length: 14
J gene: TRBJ2-3
CDR3 protein: ATSDLTGSSTDTQY

V gene: TRBV7-2
CDR3 length: 14
J gene: TRBJ1-4
CDR3 protein: ASSSQVTQLGEKLF

V gene: TRBV12-3/TRBV12-4
CDR3 length: 10
J gene: TRBJ1-6
CDR3 protein: ASSFQNSPLH

V gene: TRBV30
CDR3 length: 11
J gene: TRBJ1-5
CDR3 protein: AWSAGSNQPQH

V gene: TRBV27
CDR3 length: 13
J gene: TRBJ2-6
CDR3 protein: ASSLFRGGANVLT

V gene: TRBV25-1
CDR3 length: 13
J gene: TRBJ1-6
CDR3 protein: ASSARQGASSPLH

V gene: TRBV5-4
CDR3 length: 12
J gene: TRBJ1-1
CDR3 protein: ASSRRGPNTEAF

V gene: TRBV3-1/TRBV3-2
CDR3 length: 14
J gene: TRBJ2-1
CDR3 protein: ASSLRGGPSYNEQF

V gene: TRBV2
CDR3 length: 10
J gene: TRBJ1-5
CDR3 protein: ASRVGVQPQH

V gene: TRBV4-1
CDR3 length: 12
J gene: TRBJ1-6
CDR3 protein: ASSQAPRASPLH

V gene: TRBV10-3
CDR3 length: 10
J gene: TRBJ1-6
CDR3 protein: AISPGSNRVH

V gene: TRBV27
CDR3 length: 13
J gene: TRBJ2-3
CDR3 protein: ASSVQGGNTDTQY

V gene: TRBV18
CDR3 length: 15
J gene: TRBJ1-5
CDR3 protein: ASSRTTSGGSPQPQH

V gene: TRBV7-3
CDR3 length: 14
J gene: TRBJ2-3
CDR3 protein: ASSLGQRGFPDTQY

V gene: TRBV7-9
CDR3 length: 18
J gene: TRBJ2-6
CDR3 protein: ASSTWGPGPRRPGANVLT

V gene: TRBV30
CDR3 length: 13
J gene: TRBJ2-5
CDR3 protein: AWSLAGGPVETQY

V gene: TRBV5-1
CDR3 length: 13
J gene: TRBJ1-4
CDR3 protein: ASREVSGANEKLF

V gene: TRBV7-9
CDR3 length: 13
J gene: TRBJ1-1
CDR3 protein: ASSLGAGRTTEAF

V gene: TRBV5-1
CDR3 length: 13
J gene: TRBJ1-4
CDR3 protein: ASSSGHSTNEKLF

V gene: TRBV5-6
CDR3 length: 12
J gene: TRBJ2-7
CDR3 protein: ASSLGAGFYEQY

V gene: TRBV5-8
CDR3 length: 14
J gene: TRBJ2-5
CDR3 protein: ASSPGLAATQETQY

V gene: TRBV6-5
CDR3 length: 12
J gene: TRBJ1-4
CDR3 protein: ASRQGGTNEKLF

V gene: TRBV6-5
CDR3 length: 14
J gene: TRBJ1-1
CDR3 protein: ASSYIDRGQGIEAF

V gene: TRBV7-9
CDR3 length: 12
J gene: TRBJ2-1
CDR3 protein: ASSLEQGYGEQF

V gene: TRBV7-9
CDR3 length: 11
J gene: TRBJ1-1
CDR3 protein: ASSPRGGDEAF

V gene: TRBV4-1
CDR3 length: 16
J gene: TRBJ1-5
CDR3 protein: ASSLFPTGPSGNQPQH

V gene: TRBV21-1
CDR3 length: 14
J gene: TRBJ2-7
CDR3 protein: ASSNLRLAGRYEQY

V gene: TRBV10-2
CDR3 length: 14
J gene: TRBJ1-3
CDR3 protein: ASSESGRGAGNTIY

V gene: TRBV30
CDR3 length: 15
J gene: TRBJ1-1
CDR3 protein: AWSEYSSWNSDTEAF

V gene: TRBV19
CDR3 length: 11
J gene: TRBJ2-2
CDR3 protein: ASMRPWLGELF

V gene: TRBV6-5
CDR3 length: 13
J gene: TRBJ2-3
CDR3 protein: ASRQLAGGTDTQY

V gene: TRBV28
CDR3 length: 14
J gene: TRBJ2-3
CDR3 protein: ASSGEGGPVTDTQY

V gene: TRBV24-1
CDR3 length: 14
J gene: TRBJ2-3
CDR3 protein: ATSESRTGGADTQY

V gene: TRBV4-1
CDR3 length: 13
J gene: TRBJ1-6
CDR3 protein: ASSQRAADNSPLH

V gene: TRBV28
CDR3 length: 10
J gene: TRBJ1-6
CDR3 protein: ASSHRGGALH

V gene: TRBV30
CDR3 length: 12
J gene: TRBJ2-1
CDR3 protein: ASTTGTAYNEQF